This TCR beta chain comes out of a study of tumor-infiltrating lymphocytes in localized non-small cell lung cancer. Study-wide background: Resected tumor was paired with non-adjacent uninvolved lung from the same patient. Notes on the study in general: TCRbeta sequencing showed higher T cell infiltration in tumors than uninvolved lung. Different pieces of the same tissue went to different assays, confounding technical variation with intratumor heterogeneity.

Libraries were prepared by immunoSEQ multiplex PCR; TCRdb keeps only in-frame clonotypes and omits some of them. The data show approximately 10,000 clones, with roughly 63% seen just once and about a tenth held by the top ten. V was pared by 1 base and J by 1 base, with 6 bases of the junction left unmatched. The CDR3 length is 16 residues. CDR1 and CDR2 (germline): SGHDT, YYEEEE. This clone is labeled as medium-sized. The antigen remains unidentified. The chain carries TRBV5-6 and TRBJ2-3, with 7 bases fitting TRBD2. The clonotype was recovered from a human donor with non-small cell lung cancer. The sequenced sample consisted of uninvolved lung tissue not adjacent to the tumor. The CDR3 is CASSLFGSGRTDTQYF. The CDR3 nucleotides read TGTGCCAGCAGCTTGTTCGGTAGCGGGCGCACAGATACGCAGTATTTT.